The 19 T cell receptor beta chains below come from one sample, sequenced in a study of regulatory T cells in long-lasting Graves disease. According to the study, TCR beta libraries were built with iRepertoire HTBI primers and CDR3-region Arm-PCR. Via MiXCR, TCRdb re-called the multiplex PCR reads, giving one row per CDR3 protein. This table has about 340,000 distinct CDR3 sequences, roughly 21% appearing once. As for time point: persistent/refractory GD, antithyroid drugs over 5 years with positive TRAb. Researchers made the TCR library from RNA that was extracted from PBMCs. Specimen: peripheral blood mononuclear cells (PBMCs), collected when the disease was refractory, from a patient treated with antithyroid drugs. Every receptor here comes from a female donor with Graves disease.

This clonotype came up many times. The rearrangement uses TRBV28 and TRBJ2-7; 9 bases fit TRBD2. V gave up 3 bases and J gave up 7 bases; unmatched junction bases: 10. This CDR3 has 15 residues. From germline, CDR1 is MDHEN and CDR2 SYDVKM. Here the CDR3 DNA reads TGTGCCAGCAGTTTCGGCGGGAGGGGAATGAGTGAGCAGTACTTC. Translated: CASSFGGRGMSEQYF.

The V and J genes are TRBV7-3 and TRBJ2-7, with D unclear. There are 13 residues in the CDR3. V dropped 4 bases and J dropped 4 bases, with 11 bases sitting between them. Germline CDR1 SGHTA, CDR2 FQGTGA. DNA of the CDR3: TGTGCCAGCAGCTCCCTCTCTAGGTACGAGCAGTACTTC. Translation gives CASSSLSRYEQYF.

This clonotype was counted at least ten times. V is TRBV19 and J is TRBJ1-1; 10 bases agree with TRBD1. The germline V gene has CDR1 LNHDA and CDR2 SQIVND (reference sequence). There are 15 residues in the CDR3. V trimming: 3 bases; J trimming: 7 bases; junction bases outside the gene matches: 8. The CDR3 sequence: CASSIGQGVRVEAFF. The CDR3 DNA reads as TGTGCCAGTAGTATTGGACAGGGGGTACGTGTTGAAGCTTTCTTT.

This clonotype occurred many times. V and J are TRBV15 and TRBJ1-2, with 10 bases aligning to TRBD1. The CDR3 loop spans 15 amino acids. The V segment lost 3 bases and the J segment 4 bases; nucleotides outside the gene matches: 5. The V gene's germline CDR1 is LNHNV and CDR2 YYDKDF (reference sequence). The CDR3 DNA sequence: TGTGCCACCAGCAGGAGACAGGGGGCTATCTATGGCTACACCTTC. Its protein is CATSRRQGAIYGYTF.

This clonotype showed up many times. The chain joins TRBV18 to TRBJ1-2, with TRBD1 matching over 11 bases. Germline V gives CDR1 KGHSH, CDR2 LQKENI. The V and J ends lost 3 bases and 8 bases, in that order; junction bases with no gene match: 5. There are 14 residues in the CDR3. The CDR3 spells CASSPGQGARGYTF. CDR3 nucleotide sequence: TGTGCCAGCTCACCTGGACAGGGGGCACGAGGCTACACCTTC.

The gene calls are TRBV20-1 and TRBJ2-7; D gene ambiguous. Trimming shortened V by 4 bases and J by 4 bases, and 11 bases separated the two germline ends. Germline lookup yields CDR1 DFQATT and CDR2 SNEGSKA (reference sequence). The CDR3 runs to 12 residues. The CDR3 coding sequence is TGCAGTGCTACCCGAGACCCATACGAGCAGTACTTC. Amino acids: CSATRDPYEQYF.

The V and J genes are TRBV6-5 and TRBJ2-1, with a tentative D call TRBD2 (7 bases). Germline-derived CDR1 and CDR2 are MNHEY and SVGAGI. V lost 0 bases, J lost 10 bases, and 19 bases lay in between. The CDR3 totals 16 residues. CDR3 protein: CASSYSSGWGGLEQFF. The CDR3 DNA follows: TGTGCCAGCAGTTACTCGAGCGGGTGGGGGGGGCTAGAGCAGTTCTTC.

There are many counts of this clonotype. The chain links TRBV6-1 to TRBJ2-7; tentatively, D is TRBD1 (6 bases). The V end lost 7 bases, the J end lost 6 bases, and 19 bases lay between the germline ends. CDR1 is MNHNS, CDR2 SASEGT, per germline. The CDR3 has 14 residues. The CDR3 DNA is TGTGCCAGCAATTCGAGACAGGTGACGTCCGAGCAGTACTTC. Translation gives CASNSRQVTSEQYF.

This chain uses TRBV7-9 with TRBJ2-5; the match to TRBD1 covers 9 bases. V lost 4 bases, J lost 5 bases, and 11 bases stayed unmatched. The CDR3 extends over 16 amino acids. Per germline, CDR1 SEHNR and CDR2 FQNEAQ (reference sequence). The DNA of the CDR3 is TGTGCCAGCAGCTCGATTTGGACAGGGGAAAGGGAGACCCAGTACTTC. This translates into CASSSIWTGERETQYF.

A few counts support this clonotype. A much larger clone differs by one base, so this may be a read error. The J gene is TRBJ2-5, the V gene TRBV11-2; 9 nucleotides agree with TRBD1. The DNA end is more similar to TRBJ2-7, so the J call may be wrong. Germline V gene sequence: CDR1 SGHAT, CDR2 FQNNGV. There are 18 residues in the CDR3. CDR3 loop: CASSLLGTGSTSSYEQYF. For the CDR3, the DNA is TGTGCCAGCAGCTTACTGGGGACAGGGTCCACCTCCTCCTACGAGCAGTACTTC.

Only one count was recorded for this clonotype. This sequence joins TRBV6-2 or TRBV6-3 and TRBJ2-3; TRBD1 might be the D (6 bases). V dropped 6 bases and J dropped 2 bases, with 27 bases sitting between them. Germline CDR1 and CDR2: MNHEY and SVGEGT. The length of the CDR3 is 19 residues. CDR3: CASSQQQGAQSSNTDTQYF. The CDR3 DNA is TGTGCCAGCAGCCAACAACAGGGAGCCCAGAGCTCCAACACAGATACGCAGTATTTT.

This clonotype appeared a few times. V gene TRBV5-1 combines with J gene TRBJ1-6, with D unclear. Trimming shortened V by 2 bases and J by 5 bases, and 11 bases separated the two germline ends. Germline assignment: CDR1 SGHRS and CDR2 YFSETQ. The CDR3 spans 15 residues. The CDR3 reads CASSFWTDDNSPLHF. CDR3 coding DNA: TGCGCCAGCAGCTTTTGGACCGACGATAATTCACCCCTCCACTTT.

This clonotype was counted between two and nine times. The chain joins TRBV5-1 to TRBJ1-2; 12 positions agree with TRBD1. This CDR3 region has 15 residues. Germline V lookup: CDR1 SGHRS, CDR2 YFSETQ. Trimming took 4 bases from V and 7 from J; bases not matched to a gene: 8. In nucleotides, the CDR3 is TGCGCCAGCAGCCCCCGGGACAGGGGGCAATTTGGCTACACCTTC. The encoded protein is CASSPRDRGQFGYTF. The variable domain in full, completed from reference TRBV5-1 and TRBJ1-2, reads KAGVTQTPRYLIKTRGQQVTLSCSPISGHRSVSWYQQTPGQGLQFLFEYFSETQRNKGNFPGRFSGRQFSNSRSEMNVSTLELGDSALYLCASSPRDRGQFGYTFGSGTRLTVV.

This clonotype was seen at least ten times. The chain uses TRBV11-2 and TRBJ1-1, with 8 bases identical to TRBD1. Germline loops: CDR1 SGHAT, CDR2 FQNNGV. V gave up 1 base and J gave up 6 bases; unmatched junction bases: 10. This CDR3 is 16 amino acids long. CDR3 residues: CASSLVRQGLGAEAFF. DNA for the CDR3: TGTGCCAGCAGCTTAGTGAGACAGGGGCTAGGCGCTGAAGCTTTCTTT.

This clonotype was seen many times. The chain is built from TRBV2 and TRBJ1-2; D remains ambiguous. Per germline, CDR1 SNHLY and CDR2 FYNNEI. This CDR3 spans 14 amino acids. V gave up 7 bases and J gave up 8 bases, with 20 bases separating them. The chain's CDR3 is CASTWTAGRRGYTF. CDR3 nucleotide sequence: TGTGCCAGCACTTGGACGGCCGGTCGGCGAGGCTACACCTTC.

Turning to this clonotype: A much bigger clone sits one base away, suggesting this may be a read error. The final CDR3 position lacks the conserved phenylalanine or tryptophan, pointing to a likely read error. Written as DNA, the CDR3 is TGTGCCATCAGTGATTCGGCGTTGTCTAATCAGCCCCAGCATCTT. This encodes CAISDSALSNQPQHL. The chain carries TRBV10-3 and TRBJ1-5; D uncertain. The length of the CDR3 is 15 residues. Germline V gene data show CDR1 as ENHRY and CDR2 as SYGVKD. The V and J ends lost 3 bases and 4 bases respectively, with 13 bases between them.

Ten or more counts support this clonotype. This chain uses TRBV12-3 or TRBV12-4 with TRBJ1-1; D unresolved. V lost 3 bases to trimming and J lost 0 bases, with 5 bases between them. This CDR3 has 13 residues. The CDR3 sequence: CASSFRLNTEAFF. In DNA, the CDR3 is TGTGCCAGCAGTTTTAGGTTGAACACTGAAGCTTTCTTT.

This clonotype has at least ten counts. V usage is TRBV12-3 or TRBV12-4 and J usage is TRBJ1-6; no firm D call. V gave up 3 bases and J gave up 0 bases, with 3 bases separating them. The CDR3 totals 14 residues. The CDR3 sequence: CASSLSSYNSPLHF. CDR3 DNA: TGTGCCAGCAGTTTGAGCTCCTATAATTCACCCCTCCACTTT.

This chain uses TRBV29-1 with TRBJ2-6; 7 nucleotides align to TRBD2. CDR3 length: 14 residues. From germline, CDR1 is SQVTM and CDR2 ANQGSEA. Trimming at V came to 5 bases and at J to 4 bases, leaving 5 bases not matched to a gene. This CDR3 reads CSVLGGTGANVLTF. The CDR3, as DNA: TGCAGCGTTTTGGGAGGGACCGGGGCCAACGTCCTGACTTTC. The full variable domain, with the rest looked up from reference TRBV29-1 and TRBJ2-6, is SAVISQKPSRDICQRGTSLTIQCQVDSQVTMMFWYRQQPGQSLTLIATANQGSEATYESGFVIDKFPISRPNLTFSTLTVSNMSPEDSSIYLCSVLGGTGANVLTFGAGSRLTVL.